The rows below give T cell receptor beta chains drawn from one sample of a study of blood T cells in healthy people across ages. TCRdb passed the 5' RACE reads through MiXCR, listing each CDR3 protein once. The table has roughly 800,000 distinct CDR3 sequences, about 53% seen once. The sequenced sample was blood. These receptors originate from an elderly man in good health. The CDR3 runs from the conserved cysteine through the conserved F or W. The order of the fields is D gene, clone size, J gene, V gene, CDR3 protein, CDR3 DNA. D genes are given only for firm matches. Rows may omit the clone size; those that give it use once, few, many or a size class.

- | few | TRBJ2-1 | TRBV5-1 | CASSLDWGSSYNEQFF | TGCGCCAGCAGCTTGGACTGGGGAAGCTCCTACAATGAGCAGTTCTTC
- | - | TRBJ2-5 | TRBV7-8 | CASSLVSGVSYNEQYF | TGTGCCAGCAGCTTAGTCTCAGGGGTCTCCTACAATGAGCAGTACTTC
- | - | TRBJ2-3 | TRBV27 | CASSLNPLSTDTQYF | TGTGCCAGCAGTTTAAATCCTCTTAGCACAGATACGCAGTATTTT
- | - | TRBJ2-1 | TRBV7-9 | CASSLEYGPRFF | TGTGCCAGCAGCTTAGAATACGGGCCCCGGTTCTTC
- | once | TRBJ2-1 | TRBV5-1 | CASSLRDPSYGDEQFF | TGCGCCAGCAGCCTTCGGGACCCGAGCTATGGCGATGAGCAGTTCTTC
- | - | TRBJ2-5 | TRBV3-1 | CASSQGGRPGETQYF | TGTGCCAGCAGCCAAGGGGGGCGCCCTGGAGAGACCCAGTACTTC
- | - | TRBJ2-1 | TRBV6-5 | CASSDLKAPEQFF | TGTGCCAGCAGTGACCTTAAGGCACCTGAGCAGTTCTTC
TRBD2 | - | TRBJ2-1 | TRBV4-1 | CASSQVERGTVGNEQFF | TGCGCCAGCAGCCAAGTTGAGCGGGGGACCGTGGGAAATGAGCAGTTCTTC
- | - | TRBJ2-5 | TRBV29-1 | CSGRDGERQYF | TGCAGCGGTCGGGACGGGGAGCGGCAGTACTTC
- | - | TRBJ1-1 | TRBV7-3 | CASSSLVNTEAFF | TGTGCCAGCAGCTCCCTGGTGAACACTGAAGCTTTCTTT
- | - | TRBJ2-7 | TRBV7-2 | CASSLARVTYEQYF | TGTGCCAGCAGCTTAGCGCGGGTCACCTACGAGCAGTACTTC
- | - | TRBJ2-1 | TRBV4-1 | CASSPGPSDEQFF | TGCGCCAGCAGCCCCGGGCCCAGCGATGAGCAGTTCTTC
TRBD2 | - | TRBJ2-7 | TRBV6-1 | CASSATTSGRYEQYF | TGTGCCAGCAGTGCCACGACTAGCGGGAGGTACGAGCAGTACTTC